At least ten counts were recorded for the clone carrying this T cell receptor (beta chain). Its specificity is unknown. This table comes from immunoSEQ multiplex PCR, and its TCRdb copy is limited to in-frame clones, with some not included. This table holds 150,000 to 200,000 clones, less than 85% found once. The germline V and J ends were trimmed by 7 bases and 6 bases, with 13 bases remaining between them. The CDR3 contains 13 residues. The germline CDR1 and CDR2 sequences are LNHDA and SQIVND (reference sequence). This entry belongs to a study of cytomegalovirus exposure and HLA in healthy donors. Broader study findings: In a later analysis, first-cohort TCR clusters were found to tend to co-occur in the 100 to 150 validation repertoires. Through in vitro validation, a few CMV-associated chains were shown to be specific for CMV antigens.

Source material: PBMCs. This rearrangement joins TRBV19 to TRBJ1-5; D might be TRBD1 (6 bases). This TCR came from a man aged 18 to 29 in good health and CMV-seropositive. The CDR3 is CASNFQGTQPQHF. CDR3 coding DNA: TGTGCCAGTAATTTTCAGGGGACTCAGCCCCAGCATTTT.